This note documents a single TCR beta chain sequence. What it binds is unknown. This entry is derived from a study of T-cell memory formation after mild COVID-19. As for the study in general: TCR clusters were mostly donor specific. Whole-study findings and limits: Among CD4+ contracting clones, most were CM and EM, and CD8+ ones EMRA. Researchers found some responding clones in pre-infection memory, a sign that cross-reactive memory joined.

V gave up 5 bases and J gave up 2 bases; unmatched junction bases: 6. Germline V CDR1 and CDR2: SGHAT, FQNNGV. The CDR3 covers 16 residues. From the 5' RACE reads, TCRdb called clonotypes with MiXCR, one entry per CDR3 protein. This table has about 430,000 distinct CDR3 sequences, roughly 24% appearing once. The TCR was taken from an adult woman who had mild COVID-19 (a few samples of this study predate the infection). Cell type and time point are not known. J is TRBJ2-2 and V is TRBV11-2; 9 bases match TRBD2. Material: PBMCs or a T cell subset sorted from them (not recorded which). The CDR3 loop is CASSAGLAINTGELFF. In nucleotides, the CDR3 is TGTGCCAGCAGCGCAGGACTAGCGATCAACACCGGGGAGCTGTTTTTT.